What follows are 27 T cell receptor beta chains derived from one specimen sequenced in a study of CD8 T cells in ankylosing spondylitis. One entry per CDR3 protein results from TCRdb running MiXCR on the 5' RACE reads. The data hold under 200,000 distinct CDR3 sequences, with over 10% observed a single time. The sample comprised blood, either unsorted or a sorted T cell fraction (not recorded which). These receptors were taken from a female donor with ankylosing spondylitis or in good health (not recorded which).

This clonotype was seen more than once but under ten times. V and J are TRBV20-1 and TRBJ2-1; 8 bases fit TRBD2. Germline V gives CDR1 DFQATT, CDR2 SNEGSKA (reference sequence). Germline trimming cut 4 bases from V and 1 base from J; bases unmatched to any gene: 3. The CDR3 is 14 amino acids. The CDR3 DNA sequence: TGCAGTGCTACCTTAGCGGGATCCTACAATGAGCAGTTCTTC. Protein: CSATLAGSYNEQFF.

This clonotype was picked up many times. The chain has TRBV2 and TRBJ1-5; 7 nucleotides align to TRBD1. Germline-derived CDR1 and CDR2 are SNHLY and FYNNEI. V lost 6 bases and J lost 0; bases outside the gene matches: 2. This CDR3 spans 14 amino acids. The CDR3 DNA reads as TGTGCCAGCAGAGGGGACAGTAGCAATCAGCCCCAGCATTTT. It specifies CASRGDSSNQPQHF.

The chain joins TRBV4-1 to TRBJ1-1; 8 bases line up with TRBD1. Germline V gene sequence: CDR1 MGHRA, CDR2 YSYEKL. This CDR3 spans 14 amino acids. V trimming: 0 bases; J trimming: 4 bases; junction bases outside the gene matches: 1. The CDR3 region has the DNA TGCGCCAGCAGCCAAGACCAGGGGGCCACTGAAGCTTTCTTT. Residues: CASSQDQGATEAFF.

A few counts support this clonotype. The rearrangement uses TRBV5-1 and TRBJ2-2; D not resolved. This CDR3 is built from 12 residues. Trimming took 4 bases from V and 6 from J, leaving 7 bases between them. Germline-derived CDR1 and CDR2 are SGHRS and YFSETQ. DNA for the CDR3: TGCGCCAGCAGCCCATCATCCGGGGAGCTGTTTTTT. It encodes CASSPSSGELFF.

The sample holds many counts of this clonotype. V and J are TRBV12-3 or TRBV12-4 and TRBJ1-2, with 8 positions matching TRBD1. The junction had 10 bases not matched to a gene; V was cut back by 6 bases and J by 1 base. The CDR3 has 16 amino acids. The CDR3 bases are TGTGCCAGCAGCCCCGGACAGGGATCCTTTAACTATGGCTACACCTTC. Protein: CASSPGQGSFNYGYTF.

The sample holds a few counts of this clonotype. This sequence joins TRBV6-2 or TRBV6-3 and TRBJ2-7; 8 bases align to TRBD2. Germline V lookup: CDR1 MNHEY, CDR2 SVGEGT. The CDR3 is 15 residues long. With V trimmed by 2 bases and J by 5 bases, 8 bases remained unmatched. CDR3 sequence: CASSYPTGRADEQYF. CDR3 DNA: TGTGCCAGCAGTTACCCGACCGGGAGGGCCGACGAGCAGTACTTC.

This clonotype turned up a few times. The chain has TRBV7-9 and TRBJ2-3; D not certain. The germline V and J ends were trimmed by 3 bases and 2 bases, with 12 bases remaining between them. Per germline, CDR1 SEHNR and CDR2 FQNEAQ (reference sequence). CDR3 size: 15 residues. The CDR3 region is CASSLDLSLTDTQYF. As DNA, the CDR3 is TGTGCCAGCAGCTTGGACCTTTCACTCACAGATACGCAGTATTTT. The entire variable domain, with the rest obtained from reference TRBV7-9 and TRBJ2-3, is as follows: DTGVSQNPRHKITKRGQNVTFRCDPISEHNRLYWYRQTLGQGPEFLTYFQNEAQLEKSRLLSDRFSAERPKGSFSTLEIQRTEQGDSAMYLCASSLDLSLTDTQYFGPGTRLTVL.

This clonotype was detected ten times or more. The chain joins TRBV28 to TRBJ2-1, with D tentatively TRBD2 (9 bases). CDR3 length: 17 residues. Trimming took off 5 bases at V and 5 bases at J, with 22 bases between the two ends. CDR1 is MDHEN and CDR2 is SYDVKM in the germline V gene. In DNA, the CDR3 is TGTGCCAGCAGTCCCGGACAGGGACTAGCTTTTGACAATGAGCAGTTCTTC. Translated: CASSPGQGLAFDNEQFF.

This clonotype has a count of ten or more. The gene calls are TRBV11-2 and TRBJ2-1; TRBD2 agrees at 9 bases. Trimming at V came to 5 bases and at J to 3 bases, leaving 5 bases not matched to a gene. There are 15 residues in the CDR3. Germline V gene lookup returns CDR1 SGHAT and CDR2 FQNNGV. The CDR3 nucleotides are TGTGCCAGCAGCCCTCAAGCGGGAGGCTACAATGAGCAGTTCTTC. Amino acid sequence: CASSPQAGGYNEQFF.

This clonotype was seen repeatedly, ten times or more. The CDR3 here is CASSSPTAGNGNEQFF. In DNA, the CDR3 is TGTGCCAGCAGTTCCCCCACAGCGGGTAATGGCAATGAGCAGTTCTTC. The genes are TRBV12-3 or TRBV12-4 and TRBJ2-1, with TRBD2 as a possible D gene (6 bases). V lost 4 bases to trimming and J lost 6 bases, with 19 bases between them. CDR3 length equals 16 residues.

At least ten counts were recorded for this clonotype. The rearrangement links TRBV12-3 or TRBV12-4 to TRBJ1-1, with a weak D call TRBD1 (6 bases). The ends were cut back, 8 bases at V and 5 bases at J, with 15 bases in the middle. The CDR3 extends over 13 amino acids. CDR3 sequence: CASGIKGGTEAFF. In DNA, the CDR3 is TGTGCCAGCGGAATCAAGGGGGGGACTGAAGCTTTCTTT.

This clonotype occurred many times. This chain joins TRBV6-1 and TRBJ1-1; 8 positions match TRBD1. J was trimmed by 0 bases and V by 8 bases; bases with no gene match: 14. There are 17 residues in the CDR3. Germline V lookup: CDR1 MNHNS, CDR2 SASEGT. The CDR3 DNA reads TGTGCCAGCGCCCCAGACAGGGGCCCTTCTATGAACACTGAAGCTTTCTTT. It yields the protein CASAPDRGPSMNTEAFF.

This clonotype was observed a handful of times. V usage is TRBV5-4 and J usage is TRBJ2-3, with 9 bases fitting TRBD2. Trimming removed 2 bases from V and 0 bases from J; junction bases left unmatched: 10. CDR3 length equals 18 residues. CDR1 and CDR2 from the germline V gene are SGHNT and YYREEE (reference sequence). CDR3 residues: CASSLQTSGDTSTDTQYF. The CDR3 nucleotides are TGTGCCAGCAGCTTACAGACTAGCGGAGACACCAGCACAGATACGCAGTATTTT.

V and J are TRBV4-3 and TRBJ2-3; D ambiguous. V was clipped by 2 bases and J by 4 bases, with 7 bases between them. CDR1 is LGHNA and CDR2 is YSLEER in the germline V gene. This CDR3 region has 13 residues. CDR3 residues: CASSQLVSDTQYF. As DNA, the CDR3 is TGCGCCAGCAGCCAATTAGTCTCAGATACGCAGTATTTT.

This chain connects TRBV25-1 to TRBJ1-1; unclear D gene. V lost 5 bases and J 5 bases, leaving 21 bases between the germline ends. The CDR3 spans 16 residues. Germline assignment: CDR1 MGHDK and CDR2 SYGVNS. The CDR3 is CASSPRAGLSGTEAFF. The CDR3 region has the DNA TGTGCCAGCAGTCCAAGGGCTGGACTCTCCGGGACTGAAGCTTTCTTT.

This sequence joins TRBV19 and TRBJ1-2; weak D call: TRBD1 (5 bases). The CDR3 spans 13 residues. V lost 6 bases, J lost 5 bases, and 13 bases lay in between. CDR1 and CDR2 (germline): LNHDA, SQIVND (reference sequence). DNA of the CDR3: TGTGCCAGTAGCGGGGACTTGCGATATGGCTACACCTTC. Its translation is CASSGDLRYGYTF.

This clonotype was found many times. The V gene is TRBV20-1, the J gene TRBJ2-7; 11 bases line up with TRBD2. With 6 bases clipped from V and 4 bases from J, the junction kept 5 bases outside the gene matches. The CDR3 spans 13 residues. CDR1 DFQATT and CDR2 SNEGSKA come from the germline V gene (reference sequence). CDR3 protein: CSAETSGVYEQYF. Written as DNA, the CDR3 is TGCAGTGCGGAGACTAGCGGGGTGTACGAGCAGTACTTC.

The table lists this clonotype with a count of one. This sequence may be a read error, since a much larger clone differs from it by one base. The V call is TRBV20-1, the J call TRBJ1-3; unclear D gene. The CDR3 contains 15 residues. Germline lookup yields CDR1 DFQATT and CDR2 SNEGSKA (reference sequence). V dropped 2 bases and J dropped 0 bases, with 11 bases sitting between them. Written as DNA, the CDR3 is TGCAGTGCTAGACCCGCGGAGCCCTCTGGAAACACCATATATTTT. As protein: CSARPAEPSGNTIYF.

This clonotype was counted a few times. This chain connects TRBV6-1 to TRBJ2-1, with TRBD2 identical over 8 bases. This CDR3 is 15 amino acids long. CDR1 and CDR2 (germline): MNHNS, SASEGT. The J segment lost 8 bases and the V segment lost 3 bases, leaving 9 bases of the junction unmatched. The DNA for the CDR3 is TGTGCCAGCAGTGAGTTCAGCGGGAGCAATTATGAGCAGTTCTTC. As protein: CASSEFSGSNYEQFF.

This clonotype has a handful of counts. The chain carries TRBV29-1 and TRBJ2-1, with unresolved D. V lost 7 bases, J lost 0 bases, and 10 bases lay in between. The germline CDR1 and CDR2 sequences are SQVTM and ANQGSEA. This CDR3 region has 13 residues. The CDR3 loop is CSAGGGSYNEQFF. For the CDR3, the DNA is TGCAGCGCCGGCGGCGGCTCCTACAATGAGCAGTTCTTC.

This clonotype was seen a handful of times. V and J are TRBV20-1 and TRBJ2-5; possibly TRBD2 for D (5 bases). In germline, CDR1 is DFQATT, CDR2 SNEGSKA (reference sequence). This CDR3 contains 11 residues. The V and J ends lost 5 bases and 5 bases respectively, with 9 bases between them. The CDR3 loop is CSAVLGETQYF. The DNA of the CDR3 is TGCAGTGCTGTACTAGGGGAGACCCAGTACTTC.

This clonotype came up a few times. The rearrangement joins TRBV25-1 to TRBJ2-7, with D tentatively TRBD2 (5 bases). The CDR3 is 13 amino acids. Deletions cut 5 bases from V and 4 bases from J, with 12 bases between. Germline CDR1 reads MGHDK; CDR2 reads SYGVNS. CDR3 nucleotides: TGTGCCAGCAGTCCGACGGAGGCTTACGAGCAGTACTTC. Protein sequence: CASSPTEAYEQYF.

This chain joins TRBV12-3 or TRBV12-4 and TRBJ1-2, with a possible D match to TRBD1 (6 bases). This CDR3 spans 14 amino acids. V was cut by 7 bases and J by 4 bases, with 16 bases left in between. In DNA form, the CDR3 reads TGTGCCAGCATTTATTCAGGGGCTTTCTATGGCTACACCTTC. It specifies CASIYSGAFYGYTF.

This clonotype was observed many times. The gene calls are TRBV27 and TRBJ1-1; the D gene is possibly TRBD1 (6 bases). The CDR3 is 15 amino acids. V was shortened by 7 bases and J by 5 bases, with 20 bases between the two germline ends. The V gene's germline CDR1 is MNHEY and CDR2 SMNVEV (reference sequence). CDR3 protein: CASIVRGGAWTEAFF. CDR3 nucleotide sequence: TGTGCCAGCATTGTCCGGGGGGGCGCATGGACTGAAGCTTTCTTT.

The table lists this clonotype with many counts. J is TRBJ1-1 and V is TRBV5-6; D is undetermined. CDR1 SGHDT and CDR2 YYEEEE come from the germline V gene. V dropped 1 base and J dropped 5 bases, with 9 bases sitting between them. The length of the CDR3 is 13 residues. The DNA of the CDR3 is TGTGCCAGCAGCTTGTCAGCCATAACTGAAGCTTTCTTT. This translates into CASSLSAITEAFF.

This clonotype was detected ten times or more. The chain has TRBV20-1 and TRBJ2-4; 14 nucleotides line up with TRBD2. This CDR3 has 16 residues. The J segment lost 2 bases and the V segment lost 3 bases, leaving 3 bases of the junction unmatched. Germline V CDR1 and CDR2: DFQATT, SNEGSKA (reference sequence). The CDR3 region has the DNA TGCAGTGCTAGCGGGACTAGCGGGAGTTCCAAAAACATTCAGTACTTC. This gives the protein CSASGTSGSSKNIQYF.

As concerns this clonotype: This may come from a read error, since a much larger clone is one base off. The chain has TRBV11-2 and TRBJ2-1; D remains ambiguous. V was clipped by 0 bases and J by 9 bases, with 9 bases between them. The CDR3 has 13 residues. Germline loops: CDR1 SGHAT, CDR2 FQNNGV. CDR3 protein: CASSLERPGEQFF. DNA for the CDR3: TGTGCCAGCAGCTTAGAGCGGCCCGGTGAGCAGTTCTTC.